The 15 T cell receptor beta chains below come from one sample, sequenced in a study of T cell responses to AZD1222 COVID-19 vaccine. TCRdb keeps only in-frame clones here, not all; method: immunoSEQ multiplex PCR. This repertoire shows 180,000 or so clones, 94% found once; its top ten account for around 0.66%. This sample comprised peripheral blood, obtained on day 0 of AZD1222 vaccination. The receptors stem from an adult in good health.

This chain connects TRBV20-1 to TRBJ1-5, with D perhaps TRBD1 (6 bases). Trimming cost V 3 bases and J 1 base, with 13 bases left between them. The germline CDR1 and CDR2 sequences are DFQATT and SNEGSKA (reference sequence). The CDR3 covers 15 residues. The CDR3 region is CSASAGAHSNQPQHF. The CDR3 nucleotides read TGCAGTGCTAGTGCGGGGGCACACAGCAATCAGCCCCAGCATTTT.

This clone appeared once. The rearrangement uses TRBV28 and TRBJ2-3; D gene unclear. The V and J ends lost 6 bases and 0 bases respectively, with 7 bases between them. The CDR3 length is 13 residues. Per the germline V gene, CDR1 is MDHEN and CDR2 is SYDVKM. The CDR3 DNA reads TGTGCCAGCAGCCCGGGTAGCACAGATACGCAGTATTTT. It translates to CASSPGSTDTQYF.

CDR3 sequence reads: CASSQEVRDRYEKLFF. CDR3 bases: TGCGCCAGCAGCCAAGAGGTCCGGGACAGGTATGAAAAACTGTTTTTT. V gene TRBV4-1 combines with J gene TRBJ1-4; TRBD1 agrees at 8 bases. The CDR3 runs 16 residues. V trimming: 0 bases; J trimming: 6 bases; junction bases outside the gene matches: 6. Germline V gives CDR1 MGHRA, CDR2 YSYEKL.

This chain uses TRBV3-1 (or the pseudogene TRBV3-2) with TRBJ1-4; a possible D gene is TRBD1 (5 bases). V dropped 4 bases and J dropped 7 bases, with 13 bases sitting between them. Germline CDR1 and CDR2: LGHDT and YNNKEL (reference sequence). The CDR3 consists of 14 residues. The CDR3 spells CASSRREGTEKLFF. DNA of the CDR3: TGTGCCAGCAGCCGGAGGGAAGGGACTGAAAAACTGTTTTTT.

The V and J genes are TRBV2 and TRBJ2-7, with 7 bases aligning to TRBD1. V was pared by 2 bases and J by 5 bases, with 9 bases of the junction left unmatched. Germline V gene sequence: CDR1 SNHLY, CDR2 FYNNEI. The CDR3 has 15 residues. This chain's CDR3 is CASSELGGEFDEQYF. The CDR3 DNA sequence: TGTGCCAGCAGTGAACTAGGGGGCGAGTTTGACGAGCAGTACTTC.

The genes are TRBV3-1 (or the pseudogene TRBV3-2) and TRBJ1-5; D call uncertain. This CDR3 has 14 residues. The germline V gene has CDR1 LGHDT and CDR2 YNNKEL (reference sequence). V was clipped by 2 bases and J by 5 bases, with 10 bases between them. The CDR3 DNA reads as TGTGCCAGCAGCCAAACGGGCCGCGATCAGCCCCAGCATTTT. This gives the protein CASSQTGRDQPQHF.

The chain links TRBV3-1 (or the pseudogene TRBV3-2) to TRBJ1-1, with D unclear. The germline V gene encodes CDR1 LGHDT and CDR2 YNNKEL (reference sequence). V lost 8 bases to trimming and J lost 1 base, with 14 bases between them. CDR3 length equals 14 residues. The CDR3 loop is CASGEGTANTEAFF. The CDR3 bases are TGTGCCAGCGGGGAAGGCACGGCGAACACTGAAGCTTTCTTT.

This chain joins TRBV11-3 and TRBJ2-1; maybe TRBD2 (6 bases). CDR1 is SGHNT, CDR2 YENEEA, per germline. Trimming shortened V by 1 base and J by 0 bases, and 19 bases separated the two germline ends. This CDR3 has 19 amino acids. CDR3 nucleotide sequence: TGTGCCAGCAGCTTAGGATTAGCGGCTCCCTACCGCTCCTACAATGAGCAGTTCTTC. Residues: CASSLGLAAPYRSYNEQFF. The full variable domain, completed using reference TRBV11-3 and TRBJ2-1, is EAGVVQSPRYKIIEKKQPVAFWCNPISGHNTLYWYLQNLGQGPELLIRYENEEAVDDSQLPKDRFSAERLKGVDSTLKIQPAELGDSAVYLCASSLGLAAPYRSYNEQFFGPGTRLTVL.

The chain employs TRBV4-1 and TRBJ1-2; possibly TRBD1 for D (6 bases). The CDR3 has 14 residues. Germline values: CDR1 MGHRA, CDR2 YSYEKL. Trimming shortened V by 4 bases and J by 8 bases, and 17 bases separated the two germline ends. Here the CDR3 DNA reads TGCGCCAGCAGCCGCGAAAGGGGGGAGAGGGGCTACACCTTC. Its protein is CASSRERGERGYTF.

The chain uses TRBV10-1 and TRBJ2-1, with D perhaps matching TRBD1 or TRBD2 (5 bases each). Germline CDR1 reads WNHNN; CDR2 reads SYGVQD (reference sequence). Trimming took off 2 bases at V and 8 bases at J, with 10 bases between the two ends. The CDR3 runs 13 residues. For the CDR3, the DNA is TGCGCCAGCAGTGAGGAGAGGGGACATGAGCAGTTCTTC. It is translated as CASSEERGHEQFF.

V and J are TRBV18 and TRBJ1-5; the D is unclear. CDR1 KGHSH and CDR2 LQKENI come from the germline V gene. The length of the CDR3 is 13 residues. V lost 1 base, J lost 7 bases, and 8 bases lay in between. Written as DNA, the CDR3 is TGTGCCAGCTCACCACGGCCGGGGCAGCCCCAGCATTTT. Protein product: CASSPRPGQPQHF.

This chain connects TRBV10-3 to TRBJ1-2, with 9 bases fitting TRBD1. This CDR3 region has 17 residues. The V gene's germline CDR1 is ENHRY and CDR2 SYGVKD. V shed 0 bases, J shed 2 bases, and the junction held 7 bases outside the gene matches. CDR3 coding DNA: TGTGCCATCAGTGAGTCGGGGGACAGGGCCGTGAACTATGGCTACACCTTC. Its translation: CAISESGDRAVNYGYTF.

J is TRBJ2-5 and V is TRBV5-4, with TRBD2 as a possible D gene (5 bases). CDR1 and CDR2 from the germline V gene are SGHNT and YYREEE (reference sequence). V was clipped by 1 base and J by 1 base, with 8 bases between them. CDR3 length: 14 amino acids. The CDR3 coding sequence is TGTGCCAGCAGCTTGAGGGAGAGCCAAGAGACCCAGTACTTC. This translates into CASSLRESQETQYF.

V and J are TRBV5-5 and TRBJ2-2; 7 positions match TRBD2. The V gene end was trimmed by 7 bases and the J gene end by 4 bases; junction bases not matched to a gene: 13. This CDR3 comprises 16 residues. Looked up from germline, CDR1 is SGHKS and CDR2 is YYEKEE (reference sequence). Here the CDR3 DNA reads TGTGCCAGCTCGCGACGGCTAGCGGATCTCACCGGGGAGCTGTTTTTT. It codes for CASSRRLADLTGELFF. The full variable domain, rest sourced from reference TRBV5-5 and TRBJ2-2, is DAGVTQSPTHLIKTRGQQVTLRCSPISGHKSVSWYQQVLGQGPQFIFQYYEKEERGRGNFPDRFSARQFPNYSSELNVNALLLGDSALYLCASSRRLADLTGELFFGEGSRLTVL.

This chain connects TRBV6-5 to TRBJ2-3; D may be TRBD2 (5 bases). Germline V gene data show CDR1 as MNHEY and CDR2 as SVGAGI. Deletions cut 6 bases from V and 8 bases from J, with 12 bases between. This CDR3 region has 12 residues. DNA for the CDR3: TGTGCCAGCAGCCAACTAGTCGGTACGCAGTATTTT. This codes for CASSQLVGTQYF.